Presented here are 30 T cell receptor beta chains from one specimen sequenced in a study of cytomegalovirus exposure and HLA in healthy donors. The primer mix had 60 Vbeta and 13 Jbeta primers. TCRdb keeps only in-frame clones here, not all; method: immunoSEQ multiplex PCR. Of 150,000 or so clones in the sample, about three quarters were seen once. Sequencing was carried out using PBMCs. The receptor source for this set is a man younger than 45 in good health and CMV-seropositive.

This chain joins TRBV4-2 and TRBJ2-1; 11 nucleotides align to TRBD2. CDR1 and CDR2 from the germline V gene are LGHNA and YNFKEQ. The CDR3 is 16 residues long. V trimming: 1 base; J trimming: 5 bases; junction bases outside the gene matches: 4. CDR3 protein: CASSQGGLAGHNEQFF. For the CDR3, the DNA is TGTGCCAGCAGCCAAGGAGGACTAGCGGGCCACAATGAGCAGTTCTTC.

This chain uses TRBV28 with TRBJ1-3; a weak D match, TRBD1 (6 bases). Germline V gives CDR1 MDHEN, CDR2 SYDVKM. Trimming took off 4 bases at V and 2 bases at J, with 18 bases between the two ends. There are 17 residues in the CDR3. The CDR3 nucleotides are TGTGCCAGCAGTTCCTGGACCGCAGGGGTCGCTGGAAACACCATATATTTT. This codes for CASSSWTAGVAGNTIYF.

This clone was detected a few times. The V and J genes are TRBV19 and TRBJ2-3; 10 bases line up with TRBD1. V shed 7 bases and J 3 bases; nucleotides not matched to a gene: 1. Germline V gene lookup returns CDR1 LNHDA and CDR2 SQIVND (reference sequence). The length of the CDR3 is 13 residues. This chain's CDR3 is CASMGQGTDTQYF. In DNA form, the CDR3 reads TGTGCCAGTATGGGACAGGGGACAGATACGCAGTATTTT. The full variable domain, in which reference TRBV19 and TRBJ2-3 provide the parts outside the CDR3, is DGGITQSPKYLFRKEGQNVTLSCEQNLNHDAMYWYRQDPGQGLRLIYYSQIVNDFQKGDIAEGYSVSREKKESFPLTVTSAQKNPTAFYLCASMGQGTDTQYFGPGTRLTVL.

This clone turned up a few times. CDR3: CASSPDRDQKSFF. The CDR3 nucleotides read TGTGCCAGCTCACCGGACAGGGACCAGAAATCTTTCTTT. The chain recombines TRBV18 with TRBJ1-1; 8 positions match TRBD1. This CDR3 contains 13 residues. The junction had 9 bases not matched to a gene; V was cut back by 3 bases and J by 12 bases. CDR1 and CDR2 (germline): KGHSH, LQKENI.

The chain employs TRBV11-2 and TRBJ2-1, with a possible D match to TRBD2 (6 bases). Germline loops: CDR1 SGHAT, CDR2 FQNNGV. This CDR3 has 16 amino acids. The ends were cut back, 3 bases at V and 3 bases at J, with 15 bases in the middle. The CDR3 nucleotides are TGTGCCAGCAGCTTCGCTTGGGAGGCTCACTACAATGAGCAGTTCTTC. Its translation is CASSFAWEAHYNEQFF. Together with reference TRBV11-2 and TRBJ2-1, the CDR3 gives the full variable domain: EAGVAQSPRYKIIEKRQSVAFWCNPISGHATLYWYQQILGQGPKLLIQFQNNGVVDDSQLPKDRFSAERLKGVDSTLKIQPAKLEDSAVYLCASSFAWEAHYNEQFFGPGTRLTVL.

V gene TRBV5-1 combines with J gene TRBJ1-1; D perhaps matches TRBD1 (6 bases). The CDR3 loop spans 17 amino acids. V lost 4 bases and J lost 3, with 22 bases in between. Per germline, CDR1 SGHRS and CDR2 YFSETQ. The CDR3, as DNA: TGCGCCAGCAGCCTCTCGTCCCACAACAGGGCGGACACTGAAGCTTTCTTT. Translation: CASSLSSHNRADTEAFF.

This clone was recorded a few times. This rearrangement joins TRBV7-8 to TRBJ1-6, with TRBD1 identical over 9 bases. This CDR3 is 16 amino acids long. The germline V gene encodes CDR1 SGHVS and CDR2 FQNEAQ. V was pared by 7 bases and J by 10 bases, with 14 bases of the junction left unmatched. The CDR3 loop is CASTPSQGAFGSPLHF. As DNA, the CDR3 is TGTGCCAGCACCCCCTCACAGGGGGCATTCGGGTCACCCCTCCACTTT.

This clone was recorded only once. The genes are TRBV7-9 and TRBJ2-7; 10 bases agree with TRBD1. Germline trimming cut 4 bases from V and 8 bases from J; bases unmatched to any gene: 8. The CDR3 runs to 14 residues. Germline V gene lookup returns CDR1 SEHNR and CDR2 FQNEAQ (reference sequence). As DNA, the CDR3 is TGTGCCAGCAGCTCGCCGGGACAGGGGTTCAAGCAGTACTTC. Amino acid sequence: CASSSPGQGFKQYF. Full variable domain (remainder filled in from reference TRBV7-9 and TRBJ2-7): DTGVSQNPRHKITKRGQNVTFRCDPISEHNRLYWYRQTLGQGPEFLTYFQNEAQLEKSRLLSDRFSAERPKGSFSTLEIQRTEQGDSAMYLCASSSPGQGFKQYFGPGTRLTVT.

The rearrangement uses TRBV6-1 and TRBJ2-4; 7 bases match TRBD1. V trimming: 2 bases; J trimming: 8 bases; junction bases outside the gene matches: 3. CDR1 is MNHNS, CDR2 SASEGT, per germline. The CDR3 spans 13 residues. The CDR3 sequence is CASSERQGYIQYF. CDR3 coding DNA: TGTGCCAGCAGTGAAAGACAGGGATACATTCAGTACTTC.

The V gene is TRBV5-1, the J gene TRBJ2-5; TRBD1 matches at 7 bases. CDR3 length equals 16 residues. V was clipped by 0 bases and J by 4 bases; unmatched bases: 9. CDR1 is SGHRS and CDR2 is YFSETQ in the germline V gene. CDR3 DNA: TGCGCCAGCAGCTTGGGTTACGGGACAGAGGGAGAGACCCAGTACTTC. It is translated as CASSLGYGTEGETQYF.

The J gene is TRBJ2-2, the V gene TRBV5-1; TRBD1 agrees at 8 bases. Germline values: CDR1 SGHRS, CDR2 YFSETQ. J was trimmed by 6 bases and V by 0 bases; bases with no gene match: 4. The CDR3 is 15 residues long. CDR3 in amino acids: CASSLATGGAGELFF. The CDR3 coding sequence is TGCGCCAGCAGCTTGGCCACAGGGGGAGCCGGGGAGCTGTTTTTT. Supplemented by reference TRBV5-1 and TRBJ2-2, the full variable domain reads KAGVTQTPRYLIKTRGQQVTLSCSPISGHRSVSWYQQTPGQGLQFLFEYFSETQRNKGNFPGRFSGRQFSNSRSEMNVSTLELGDSALYLCASSLATGGAGELFFGEGSRLTVL.

The chain has TRBV25-1 and TRBJ2-1; TRBD2 matches 7 bases. The germline gives CDR1 MGHDK, CDR2 SYGVNS. The J segment lost 9 bases and the V segment lost 2 bases, leaving 10 bases of the junction unmatched. The CDR3 runs 15 residues. The CDR3 nucleotides read TGTGCCAGCAGTGAAAGGGCTAGCGGTAGGGTTGAGCAGTTCTTC. It yields the protein CASSERASGRVEQFF.

This chain connects TRBV7-3 to TRBJ2-1; D may be TRBD2 (5 bases). This CDR3 comprises 14 residues. The germline gives CDR1 SGHTA, CDR2 FQGTGA. V was cut by 0 bases and J by 6 bases, with 9 bases left in between. The CDR3 bases are TGTGCCAGCAGCTTAACCGGGGTGGGCAATGAGCAGTTCTTC. Its protein product is CASSLTGVGNEQFF.

In regard to this clone: Within the sample, other DNA sequences also encode this same CDR3. The CDR3 DNA follows: TGTGCCAGCAGCTTGTCGACAGATACGCAGTATTTT. This gives the protein CASSLSTDTQYF. The chain carries TRBV5-4 and TRBJ2-3; D is unresolved. Germline V gene lookup returns CDR1 SGHNT and CDR2 YYREEE (reference sequence). The V end was cut by 1 base, the J end by 3 bases, with 3 bases between. The CDR3 has 12 amino acids.

The CDR3 region has the DNA TGCGCCAGCAGCTTGGTGGCAGGGGAAGCTTTCTTT. As protein: CASSLVAGEAFF. This rearrangement joins TRBV5-1 to TRBJ1-1, with D tentatively TRBD1 (5 bases). Germline CDR1 is SGHRS and CDR2 is YFSETQ. Trimming removed 0 bases from V and 8 bases from J, with 8 bases in between. This CDR3 contains 12 residues.

The chain joins TRBV4-1 to TRBJ2-5; D is perhaps TRBD2 (6 bases). V was pared by 5 bases and J by 4 bases, with 26 bases between. Per germline, CDR1 MGHRA and CDR2 YSYEKL. The CDR3 is made up of 18 amino acids. The CDR3 spells CASSSPAHSGGAGETQYF. DNA for the CDR3: TGCGCCAGCAGCTCTCCCGCGCACAGCGGAGGGGCGGGAGAGACCCAGTACTTC.

The V gene is TRBV10-3, the J gene TRBJ1-5, with 10 bases matching TRBD1. CDR1 is ENHRY, CDR2 SYGVKD, per germline. Losses at the gene ends were 3 bases for V and 10 bases for J; bases not matched to a gene: 12. This CDR3 region has 16 residues. The CDR3 bases are TGTGCCATCAGTGACCCAGACAGGGGGCGGTCAATCCCCCAGCATTTT. Its translation is CAISDPDRGRSIPQHF.

The genes are TRBV7-9 and TRBJ2-5; no clear D. Germline V gene lookup returns CDR1 SEHNR and CDR2 FQNEAQ (reference sequence). The CDR3 extends over 11 amino acids. Trimming took 6 bases from V and 8 from J, leaving 10 bases between them. CDR3 sequence reads: CASSPLRTQYF. CDR3 sequence (DNA): TGTGCCAGCAGTCCCCTCAGAACCCAGTACTTC. Based on the CDR3 plus reference TRBV7-9 and TRBJ2-5, the full variable domain is DTGVSQNPRHKITKRGQNVTFRCDPISEHNRLYWYRQTLGQGPEFLTYFQNEAQLEKSRLLSDRFSAERPKGSFSTLEIQRTEQGDSAMYLCASSPLRTQYFGPGTRLLVL.

V usage is TRBV14 and J usage is TRBJ2-5, with 7 bases lining up with TRBD2. The CDR3 has 15 amino acids. Germline CDR1 SGHDN, CDR2 FVKESK. V trimming: 1 base; J trimming: 0 bases; junction bases outside the gene matches: 2. The CDR3 DNA sequence: TGTGCCAGCAGCCAAGTAGCGGGTAACCAAGAGACCCAGTACTTC. Translation gives CASSQVAGNQETQYF.

This clone was observed a handful of times. J is TRBJ1-5 and V is TRBV6-5, with D unresolved. V dropped 4 bases and J dropped 4 bases, with 5 bases sitting between them. Per the germline V gene, CDR1 is MNHEY and CDR2 is SVGAGI. The CDR3 has 12 residues. CDR3 DNA sequence: TGTGCCAGCAGTTCTATAAATCAGCCCCAGCATTTT. It translates to CASSSINQPQHF.

The V and J genes are TRBV19 and TRBJ2-1; 8 bases match TRBD2. The CDR3 runs to 15 residues. Germline V lookup: CDR1 LNHDA, CDR2 SQIVND (reference sequence). V dropped 3 bases and J dropped 7; count of bases not matched to a gene: 8. CDR3 sequence reads: CASSISGILRNEQFF. The CDR3, as DNA: TGTGCCAGTAGTATTAGCGGGATCCTTAGGAATGAGCAGTTCTTC.

This rearrangement joins TRBV7-3 to TRBJ2-2, with 9 nucleotides matching TRBD1. The CDR3 extends over 18 amino acids. CDR1 is SGHTA and CDR2 is FQGTGA in the germline V gene. The V and J ends lost 3 bases and 4 bases, in that order; junction bases with no gene match: 12. In nucleotides, the CDR3 is TGTGCCAGCAGCTTGAGAAGACCGGGACAGGGAAGCACCGGGGAGCTGTTTTTT. Protein product: CASSLRRPGQGSTGELFF.

The J gene is TRBJ2-7, the V gene TRBV12-2; the table's D call TRBD1 went unverified against the DNA. TRBV12-2 is a recognized pseudogene. The CDR3 spans 16 residues. CDR3 nucleotide sequence: TGTGCAAGTCGCTGTCGACAGCCCCGATACTCCTACGAGCAGTACTTC. This encodes CASRCRQPRYSYEQYF.

The J gene is TRBJ2-2, the V gene TRBV25-1; tentative D call: TRBD1 (5 bases). Trimming left V 1 base short and J 1 base short, with 7 bases between. From germline, CDR1 is MGHDK and CDR2 SYGVNS. CDR3 length: 15 amino acids. The DNA for the CDR3 is TGTGCCAGCAGTGAATTCCAGGGGAACACCGGGGAGCTGTTTTTT. It translates to CASSEFQGNTGELFF.

There are a few counts of this clone. J is TRBJ1-4 and V is TRBV6-1, with 8 bases matching TRBD1. From germline, CDR1 is MNHNS and CDR2 SASEGT. With V trimmed by 6 bases and J by 7 bases, 7 bases remained unmatched. The CDR3 spans 14 residues. The CDR3 bases are TGTGCCAGCAGGGGGGACAGGATCGGTGAAAAACTGTTTTTT. Translated, it gives CASRGDRIGEKLFF.

The V call is TRBV5-1, the J call TRBJ2-3, with D possibly being TRBD2 (5 bases). Trimming pared 0 bases from V and 6 bases from J, leaving 11 bases between. This CDR3 spans 14 amino acids. Germline CDR1 and CDR2: SGHRS and YFSETQ. The CDR3 protein is CASSLGGYSDTQYF. The CDR3 bases are TGCGCCAGCAGCTTGGGAGGGTATAGTGATACGCAGTATTTT.

This clone was seen just once. The J gene is TRBJ2-7, the V gene TRBV6-1; 7 nucleotides line up with TRBD2. CDR3 length: 14 amino acids. Looked up from germline, CDR1 is MNHNS and CDR2 is SASEGT. With V trimmed by 2 bases and J by 3 bases, 4 bases remained unmatched. Here the CDR3 reads CASSEFSSGYEQYF. As DNA, the CDR3 is TGTGCCAGCAGTGAATTTTCTAGCGGCTACGAGCAGTACTTC.

This clone was observed a single time. Here the CDR3 reads CASSLEGGGSGSFSTGELFF. CDR3 bases: TGCGCCAGCAGCTTGGAGGGAGGTGGTAGCGGGAGTTTCAGCACCGGGGAGCTGTTTTTT. This sequence joins TRBV5-1 and TRBJ2-2; TRBD2 agrees at 9 bases. Per the germline V gene, CDR1 is SGHRS and CDR2 is YFSETQ. The V segment lost 0 bases and the J segment 4 bases; nucleotides outside the gene matches: 16. CDR3 length: 20 residues.

The V and J genes are TRBV2 and TRBJ2-1, with 9 bases lining up with TRBD2. CDR3 length equals 14 residues. Germline-derived CDR1 and CDR2 are SNHLY and FYNNEI. V shed 6 bases, J shed 3 bases, and the junction held 3 bases outside the gene matches. The CDR3 nucleotides read TGTGCCAGCAGGGGGACTAGCAGCTACAATGAGCAGTTCTTC. Translated: CASRGTSSYNEQFF.

This clone showed up just a few times. The rearrangement joins TRBV6-6 to TRBJ1-4, with D possibly being TRBD1 (6 bases). The CDR3 is made up of 15 amino acids. Per germline, CDR1 MNHNY and CDR2 SVGAGI (reference sequence). Deletions cut 6 bases from V and 8 bases from J, with 19 bases between. This chain's CDR3 is CASRRNTGPGEKLFF. CDR3 nucleotides: TGTGCCAGCAGACGTAATACAGGGCCGGGGGAAAAACTGTTTTTT.